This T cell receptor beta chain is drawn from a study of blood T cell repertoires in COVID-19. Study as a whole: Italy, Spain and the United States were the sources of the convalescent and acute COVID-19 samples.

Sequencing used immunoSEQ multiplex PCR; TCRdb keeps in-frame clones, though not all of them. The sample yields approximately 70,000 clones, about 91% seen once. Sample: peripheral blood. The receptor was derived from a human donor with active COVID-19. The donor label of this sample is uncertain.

This chain's CDR3 is CASSPIRDRGEKLFF. In nucleotides, the CDR3 is TGTGCCAGCAGTCCGATCCGGGACAGGGGAGAAAAACTGTTTTTT. The chain uses TRBV28 and TRBJ1-4; 10 positions match TRBD1. J lost 8 bases, V lost 5 bases, and 8 bases had no gene match. The CDR3 loop spans 15 amino acids. Per the germline V gene, CDR1 is MDHEN and CDR2 is SYDVKM.